This T cell receptor (beta chain) was documented in a study of T cell changes during pregnancy in multiple sclerosis. J gave up 4 bases and V 6 bases, and 17 bases lay outside the gene matches. CDR3 length: 17 amino acids. CDR1 is SEHNR, CDR2 FQNEAQ, per germline (reference sequence). Assay: immunoSEQ multiplex PCR; the TCRdb copy retains only in-frame clones and omits some. Counted here are 70,000 to 95,000 clones, 90% to 95% occurring once; the ten biggest clones make up approximately 2.4%. This clonotype was obtained from a female donor with multiple sclerosis, enrolled in a pregnancy study. V is TRBV7-9 and J is TRBJ2-5, with 7 nucleotides matching TRBD1. The material was peripheral blood, obtained in the second trimester of pregnancy. The CDR3 DNA follows: TGTGCCAGCAGTCTAAAAGGGGCAGGGGGTATGAGAGAGACCCAGTACTTC. Its translation is CASSLKGAGGMRETQYF.